The 32 T cell receptor beta chains reported below all come from one sample, sequenced in a study of glioma-infiltrating T cells after dendritic cell vaccination. Time point denoted: after dendritic cell vaccination, including at tumor progression/relapse. Measured with immunoSEQ multiplex PCR; TCRdb has only the in-frame clones, and not every one. The profile shows about 87,000 clones, around 83% of them singletons. The sequences come from blood, collected after dendritic cell vaccination. The origin of the receptors is a human donor with glioblastoma.

The V gene is TRBV7-6, the J gene TRBJ1-2; possible D gene TRBD1, 6 bases. CDR1 is SGHVS, CDR2 FNYEAQ, per germline. The CDR3 is 15 residues long. The V end was cut by 4 bases, the J end by 4 bases, with 16 bases between. The CDR3 nucleotides are TGTGCCAGCAGCTCCCAGGCAGGGGTAGGCTATGGCTACACCTTC. It specifies CASSSQAGVGYGYTF.

J is TRBJ2-7 and V is TRBV5-1; 7 positions match TRBD2. The germline V gene encodes CDR1 SGHRS and CDR2 YFSETQ. V trimming: 0 bases; J trimming: 2 bases; junction bases outside the gene matches: 5. CDR3 length: 15 amino acids. The CDR3 nucleotides are TGCGCCAGCAGCTTGGGGATTGGGGGGGCCTACGAGCAGTACTTC. The encoded protein is CASSLGIGGAYEQYF.

This clone was counted between two and nine times. The J gene is TRBJ2-5, the V gene TRBV19; D may be TRBD2 (6 bases). CDR1 is LNHDA, CDR2 SQIVND, per germline (reference sequence). This CDR3 is 15 amino acids long. V was shortened by 7 bases and J by 4 bases, with 19 bases between the two germline ends. In nucleotides, the CDR3 is TGTGCCAGTACACAACGACCCGGGGAGGTAGAGACCCAGTACTTC. Its protein product is CASTQRPGEVETQYF.

Worth noting for this clone: Different DNA sequences within this sample yield the same CDR3. The V and J genes are TRBV30 and TRBJ2-5; TRBD1 is a possible D gene (5 bases). Trimming took off 2 bases at V and 5 bases at J, with 12 bases between the two ends. The CDR3 is 13 amino acids. Germline V lookup: CDR1 GTSNPN, CDR2 SVGIG (reference sequence). CDR3 bases: TGTGCCTGGAGTAGCCAGGGAAGGGAGACCCAGTACTTC. It specifies CAWSSQGRETQYF.

The V gene is TRBV19, the J gene TRBJ1-1; 7 nucleotides match TRBD1. V shed 1 base and J 6 bases; nucleotides not matched to a gene: 2. The CDR3 has 13 amino acids. The V gene's germline CDR1 is LNHDA and CDR2 SQIVND (reference sequence). The CDR3 DNA reads as TGTGCCAGTAGTATAGTCAGGGGGGCTGAAGCTTTCTTT. Translation: CASSIVRGAEAFF.

This chain links TRBV6-5 with TRBJ2-1, with 7 bases aligning to TRBD1. The V segment lost 7 bases and the J segment 10 bases; nucleotides outside the gene matches: 10. The CDR3 runs to 13 residues. Germline assignment: CDR1 MNHEY and CDR2 SVGAGI. The CDR3 loop is CASKTGTVGEQFF. The CDR3 DNA reads TGTGCCAGCAAGACAGGGACGGTAGGGGAGCAGTTCTTC.

This clone has a single count. The chain uses TRBV5-1 and TRBJ2-3; the D gene is possibly TRBD1 (7 bases). There are 14 residues in the CDR3. Per germline, CDR1 SGHRS and CDR2 YFSETQ. Between the trimmed V and J ends, which lost 4 bases and 6 bases, there was a span of 15 bases. The CDR3 loop reads CASSMEGAGDTQYF. The CDR3, as DNA: TGCGCCAGCAGCATGGAGGGGGCAGGGGATACGCAGTATTTT.

The chain combines TRBV7-2 with TRBJ2-7, with D maybe TRBD1 (8 bases). This CDR3 has 15 amino acids. Trimming left V 5 bases short and J 3 bases short, with 17 bases between. CDR1 SGHTA and CDR2 FQGNSA come from the germline V gene. This CDR3 reads CASSTRQGRVYEQYF. CDR3 sequence (DNA): TGTGCCAGCAGCACCCGACAGGGGAGGGTCTACGAGCAGTACTTC. Complete variable domain (other parts from reference TRBV7-2 and TRBJ2-7): GAGVSQSPSNKVTEKGKDVELRCDPISGHTALYWYRQSLGQGLEFLIYFQGNSAPDKSGLPSDRFSAERTGGSVSTLTIQRTQQEDSAVYLCASSTRQGRVYEQYFGPGTRLTVT.

V usage is TRBV2 and J usage is TRBJ1-1, with no clear D. V was trimmed by 5 bases and J by 5 bases, leaving 12 bases between them. The CDR3 covers 13 residues. Germline lookup yields CDR1 SNHLY and CDR2 FYNNEI. CDR3 loop: CASSSDPETEAFF. The CDR3 coding sequence is TGTGCCAGCAGTAGCGATCCCGAGACTGAAGCTTTCTTT.

This clone showed up just a few times. This chain links TRBV6-5 with TRBJ1-2; the match to TRBD1 covers 10 bases. CDR1 and CDR2 (germline): MNHEY, SVGAGI. The CDR3 consists of 15 residues. The J segment lost 8 bases and the V segment lost 5 bases, leaving 11 bases of the junction unmatched. In DNA form, the CDR3 reads TGTGCCAGCAGTCGACACCGGGACAGGGGAAGGGGCTACACCTTC. It yields the protein CASSRHRDRGRGYTF.

The CDR3 loop reads CASSFTFYEQYF. The CDR3 nucleotides are TGTGCCAGCAGTTTCACTTTTTACGAGCAGTACTTC. The gene calls are TRBV7-2 and TRBJ2-7, with no clear D. The CDR3 contains 12 residues. V lost 6 bases to trimming and J lost 4 bases, with 10 bases between them. Looked up from germline, CDR1 is SGHTA and CDR2 is FQGNSA.

V gene TRBV29-1 combines with J gene TRBJ2-7; 10 bases are shared with TRBD1. The junction had 6 bases not matched to a gene; V was cut back by 4 bases and J by 3 bases. The CDR3 is 14 residues long. Germline lookup yields CDR1 SQVTM and CDR2 ANQGSEA. The CDR3 region has the DNA TGCAGCGTTGTCCCCGGGACAGGGGTCTACGAGCAGTACTTC. Encoded protein: CSVVPGTGVYEQYF.

This clone turned up a few times. The same CDR3 can be traced to other DNA sequences in this sample. The chain is built from TRBV2 and TRBJ2-7, with TRBD1 identical over 8 bases. J lost 2 bases, V lost 6 bases, and 6 bases had no gene match. Germline values: CDR1 SNHLY, CDR2 FYNNEI. CDR3 size: 14 residues. The CDR3 DNA is TGTGCCAGCAGCGACAGGGGACTTCCCTACGAGCAGTACTTC. This codes for CASSDRGLPYEQYF. Combining the CDR3 with reference TRBV2 and TRBJ2-7 gives the whole variable domain EPEVTQTPSHQVTQMGQEVILRCVPISNHLYFYWYRQILGQKVEFLVSFYNNEISEKSEIFDDQFSVERPDGSNFTLKIRSTKLEDSAMYFCASSDRGLPYEQYFGPGTRLTVT.

The chain is built from TRBV4-2 and TRBJ1-5; possibly TRBD1 for D (5 bases). V was shortened by 1 base and J by 1 base, with 11 bases between the two germline ends. The germline V gene has CDR1 LGHNA and CDR2 YNFKEQ. This CDR3 is built from 16 residues. The CDR3 protein is CASSQVGRESNQPQHF. The CDR3, as DNA: TGTGCCAGCAGCCAAGTTGGCAGGGAAAGCAATCAGCCCCAGCATTTT.

This chain links TRBV6-6 with TRBJ2-7; D is undetermined. The germline CDR1 and CDR2 sequences are MNHNY and SVGAGI (reference sequence). CDR3 size: 13 residues. Trimming left V 2 bases short and J 4 bases short, with 9 bases between. The CDR3 protein is CASSYGRAYEQYF. As DNA, the CDR3 is TGTGCCAGCAGTTACGGCAGAGCGTACGAGCAGTACTTC.

The V call is TRBV6-1, the J call TRBJ2-7; D might be TRBD1 (5 bases). The germline V gene has CDR1 MNHNS and CDR2 SASEGT. V lost 4 bases, J lost 3 bases, and 16 bases lay in between. The CDR3 covers 15 residues. The CDR3 region is CASSVGFRGNYEQYF. The CDR3 DNA follows: TGTGCCAGCAGTGTCGGGTTTAGGGGCAACTACGAGCAGTACTTC.

The chain has TRBV30 and TRBJ1-2; D perhaps matches TRBD1 (5 bases). Looked up from germline, CDR1 is GTSNPN and CDR2 is SVGIG (reference sequence). This CDR3 contains 10 residues. Trimming shortened V by 8 bases and J by 5 bases, and 9 bases separated the two germline ends. CDR3 sequence: CARKGYGYTF. In DNA, the CDR3 is TGTGCCCGGAAGGGGTATGGCTACACCTTC.

The chain employs TRBV5-1 and TRBJ2-1, with TRBD2 matching over 11 bases. CDR3 size: 16 residues. Trimming cost V 4 bases and J 4 bases; bases outside gene matches: 7. Germline values: CDR1 SGHRS, CDR2 YFSETQ. The CDR3 protein is CASSPETSGEYNEQFF. The CDR3 coding sequence is TGCGCCAGCAGCCCCGAGACTAGCGGGGAGTACAATGAGCAGTTCTTC.

CDR3 sequence (DNA): TGTGCCAGCAGTCCCCGGACAGGGAATGGCTACACCTTC. Translating it yields CASSPRTGNGYTF. The chain employs TRBV27 and TRBJ1-2, with 8 bases aligning to TRBD1. The CDR3 has 13 amino acids. V dropped 5 bases and J dropped 6; count of bases not matched to a gene: 5. CDR1 is MNHEY, CDR2 SMNVEV, per germline (reference sequence).

On this clone: A junction end diverges from the germline sequence, so it may reflect a read error. The chain links TRBV14 to TRBJ1-1, with D unresolved. CDR3 length equals 15 residues. Germline CDR1 is SGHDN and CDR2 is FVKESK. The CDR3 DNA sequence: TGTGCCAGCAGCCAAGGACTTACTTCGAACACTGAAGCTCTCTTT. This gives the protein CASSQGLTSNTEALF.

The CDR3 spells CASTLTGSAEAFF. The CDR3 DNA sequence: TGTGCCAGTACCCTGACAGGGAGTGCTGAAGCTTTCTTT. The chain recombines TRBV19 with TRBJ1-1; TRBD1 matches at 7 bases. Trimming took 7 bases from V and 6 from J; bases not matched to a gene: 8. Looked up from germline, CDR1 is LNHDA and CDR2 is SQIVND (reference sequence). This CDR3 contains 13 residues.

The V and J genes are TRBV27 and TRBJ1-2; 9 bases fit TRBD1. V was clipped by 5 bases and J by 4 bases; unmatched bases: 8. The CDR3 is made up of 15 amino acids. CDR1 and CDR2 from the germline V gene are MNHEY and SMNVEV (reference sequence). Here the CDR3 reads CASSPTGGVGYGYTF. The CDR3 DNA sequence: TGTGCCAGCAGTCCCACAGGGGGCGTGGGCTATGGCTACACCTTC.

This clone was observed a single time. This sequence joins TRBV9 and TRBJ2-3; 9 positions match TRBD2. V dropped 3 bases and J dropped 3; count of bases not matched to a gene: 11. The germline V gene encodes CDR1 SGDLS and CDR2 YYNGEE. This CDR3 has 17 amino acids. The DNA for the CDR3 is TGTGCCAGCAGCGACGGGGTGGCGGGGGGGCCAACAGATACGCAGTATTTT. This encodes CASSDGVAGGPTDTQYF.

This clone was picked up one time. The chain employs TRBV27 and TRBJ1-4, with D unclear. Trimming took off 4 bases at V and 8 bases at J, with 14 bases between the two ends. Germline V gene data show CDR1 as MNHEY and CDR2 as SMNVEV (reference sequence). The CDR3 runs 14 residues. The CDR3 loop is CASSSRLDPEKLFF. In nucleotides, the CDR3 is TGTGCCAGCAGTTCAAGACTGGATCCAGAAAAACTGTTTTTT.

V gene TRBV7-7 combines with J gene TRBJ2-2, with 9 positions matching TRBD2. The V gene end was trimmed by 1 base and the J gene end by 6 bases; junction bases not matched to a gene: 6. Germline V gene data show CDR1 as SSHAT and CDR2 as FNYEAQ (reference sequence). CDR3 size: 16 residues. DNA for the CDR3: TGTGCCAGCAGCTTAGAAGCGGGGGGAGTCTCCGGGGAGCTGTTTTTT. Its protein is CASSLEAGGVSGELFF.

V is TRBV30 and J is TRBJ2-6; D may be TRBD1 (6 bases). V was clipped by 8 bases and J by 0 bases, with 17 bases between them. CDR1 and CDR2 from the germline V gene are GTSNPN and SVGIG (reference sequence). The CDR3 totals 16 residues. The CDR3 DNA reads as TGTGCCGCCACTCTTTTGGGGGCCTCTGGGGCCAACGTCCTGACTTTC. It yields the protein CAATLLGASGANVLTF.

This clone was picked up a small number of times. The chain is built from TRBV6-5 and TRBJ1-3; tentative D call: TRBD1 (5 bases). The CDR3 has 14 residues. Per the germline V gene, CDR1 is MNHEY and CDR2 is SVGAGI. V gave up 6 bases and J gave up 0 bases, with 9 bases separating them. The CDR3 coding sequence is TGTGCCAGCAGGGGCGGGGGCTCTGGAAACACCATATATTTT. Its translation is CASRGGGSGNTIYF.

This clone was seen only once. The V and J genes are TRBV7-9 and TRBJ2-3; D ambiguous. The CDR3 contains 14 residues. V lost 2 bases and J 3 bases, leaving 9 bases between the germline ends. In germline, CDR1 is SEHNR, CDR2 FQNEAQ (reference sequence). The CDR3 here is CASSLSQKTDTQYF. In nucleotides, the CDR3 is TGTGCCAGCAGCTTATCACAGAAGACAGATACGCAGTATTTT.

The CDR3 sequence is CASSMSRDRINTEAFF. Written as DNA, the CDR3 is TGTGCCAGCTCAATGTCCCGGGACAGGATCAACACTGAAGCTTTCTTT. The chain carries TRBV18 and TRBJ1-1; 8 positions agree with TRBD1. This CDR3 spans 16 amino acids. The V gene's germline CDR1 is KGHSH and CDR2 LQKENI. V shed 5 bases and J 2 bases; nucleotides not matched to a gene: 10.

Note on this clone: A read error may produce the germline difference seen at one junction end. V and J are TRBV7-3 and TRBJ2-3; possible D gene TRBD1, 6 bases. The CDR3 consists of 15 residues. Germline CDR1 is SGHTA and CDR2 is FQGTGA. This CDR3 reads CTSSPHYQGSDTQYF. As DNA, the CDR3 is TGTACCAGCAGCCCCCACTATCAGGGGTCAGATACGCAGTATTTT.

The chain is built from TRBV29-1 and TRBJ2-5, with D unclear. This CDR3 has 13 amino acids. The germline V and J ends were trimmed by 1 base and 5 bases, with 11 bases remaining between them. The germline V gene encodes CDR1 SQVTM and CDR2 ANQGSEA. The CDR3 reads CSVEGDSSETQYF. CDR3 in DNA: TGCAGCGTTGAAGGCGACTCTTCCGAGACCCAGTACTTC.

This clone showed up just a few times. V is TRBV7-2 and J is TRBJ1-5; 7 bases agree with TRBD1. Losses at the gene ends were 5 bases for V and 2 bases for J; bases not matched to a gene: 6. The CDR3 spans 15 residues. Germline V gene sequence: CDR1 SGHTA, CDR2 FQGNSA. CDR3 protein: CASSISGTGNQPQHF. CDR3 DNA sequence: TGTGCCAGCAGCATTTCCGGGACAGGCAATCAGCCCCAGCATTTT.